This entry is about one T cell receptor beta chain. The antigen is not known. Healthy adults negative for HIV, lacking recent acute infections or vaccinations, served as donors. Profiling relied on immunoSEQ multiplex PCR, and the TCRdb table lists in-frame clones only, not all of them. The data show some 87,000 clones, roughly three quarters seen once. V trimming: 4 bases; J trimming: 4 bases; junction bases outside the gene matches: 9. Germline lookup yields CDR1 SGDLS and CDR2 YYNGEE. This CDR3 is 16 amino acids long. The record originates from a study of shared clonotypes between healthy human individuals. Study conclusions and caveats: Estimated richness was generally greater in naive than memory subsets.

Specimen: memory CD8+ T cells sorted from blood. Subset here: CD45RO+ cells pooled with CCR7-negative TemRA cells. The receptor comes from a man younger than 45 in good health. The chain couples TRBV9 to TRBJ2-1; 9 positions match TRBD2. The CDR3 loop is CASSRLTSGLYNEQFF. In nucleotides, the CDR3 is TGTGCCAGCAGCCGTCTAACTAGCGGGCTTTACAATGAGCAGTTCTTC. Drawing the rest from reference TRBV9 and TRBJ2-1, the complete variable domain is DSGVTQTPKHLITATGQRVTLRCSPRSGDLSVYWYQQSLDQGLQFLIQYYNGEERAKGNILERFSAQQFPDLHSELNLSSLELGDSALYFCASSRLTSGLYNEQFFGPGTRLTVL.